This paragraph covers one T cell receptor beta chain sequence. The sample belongs to a study of blood T cell repertoires in COVID-19. Looking at the study overall: From the United States, Italy and Spain came samples of acute and convalescent COVID-19. PBMCs, B-cell-depleted T cells, or T cells provided the cDNA or gDNA that made up the material.

The ends lost 0 bases at V and 4 bases at J; junction bases unmatched: 4. Germline CDR1 is MNHNS and CDR2 is SASEGT. This CDR3 has 17 residues. As processed by the authors: Reference gene primer amplification in the assay estimated nucleated cell counts. TCRdb's copy holds only in-frame clones and misses some; the assay was immunoSEQ multiplex PCR. D and trimming were read from the DNA, whereas the V and J calls and clone size are those reported in that table. The sample records approximately 260,000 clones, around 89% being singletons. Sequencing was done on a sample of peripheral blood. The origin of this receptor is a middle-aged woman with acute or convalescent COVID-19. V is TRBV6-1 and J is TRBJ2-1; 12 bases fit TRBD2. As DNA, the CDR3 is TGTGCCAGCAGTGAAGCTGGACTAGCGGGGCCTTACAATGAGCAGTTCTTC. This gives the protein CASSEAGLAGPYNEQFF.